This T cell receptor (beta chain) was sequenced during a study of shared clonotypes between healthy human individuals. As for the study in general: The plates for each donor numbered three CD4 naive, three CD4 memory, two CD8 naive and one CD8 memory. Study outcomes and limitations: Large depth notwithstanding, sorted-subset sequencing proved incomplete by rarefaction.

This clone was seen only a few times. Its matching antigen is unknown. All participating donors were Caucasian adults from Nashville, Tennessee. Germline lookup yields CDR1 SNHLY and CDR2 FYNNEI. Trimming left V 6 bases short and J 8 bases short, with 22 bases between. CDR3 length equals 16 residues. A deep-level run was used for the assay. Data came from immunoSEQ multiplex PCR; TCRdb stores just in-frame clones and leaves some out. The table includes fewer than 200,000 clones, 65% to 70% detected once. Sequenced: memory CD4+ T cells sorted from blood. Subset specified: CD45RA-negative fraction. The TCR originated in a man aged 25-45 years in good health. This chain connects TRBV2 to TRBJ2-2, with D maybe TRBD2 (5 bases). The CDR3 loop is CASSDTQTEALGELFF. The CDR3 DNA is TGTGCCAGCAGCGACACCCAGACGGAGGCTTTGGGGGAGCTGTTTTTT.